These 27 T cell receptor beta chains originate from one sample sequenced in a study of T cell repertoires in cytomegalovirus infection (dated by TCRdb to the late 2010s). For sequencing, an Illumina HiSeq 1500 was employed. TCRdb reran the public reads through fastp at Q25 and MiXCR, keeping productive beta chains. Rows matching on CDR3 protein sequence are summarized as one entry with the most common DNA and genes. Within this sample are 200,000 to 300,000 distinct CDR3 sequences, with roughly an eighth of them counted one time only. Approximately 1.6% of the sample lies in the top ten. Sequencing used PBMCs. All receptors come from a human donor in good health (CMV status not recorded). Some clones in this sample may be carry-over from other donors' samples.

The rearrangement joins TRBV23-1 to TRBJ1-4; D is possibly TRBD1 (5 bases). TRBV23-1 falls under the ORF class, with uncertain function. The CDR3 extends over 21 amino acids. Trimming shortened V by 3 bases and J by 8 bases, and 34 bases separated the two germline ends. The CDR3 spells CASSHGLTVAKGVVVGEKLFF. CDR3 DNA: TGCGCCAGCAGTCACGGCTTGACAGTGGCGAAGGGAGTGGTTGTGGGGGAAAAACTGTTTTTT.

This clonotype was observed at least ten times. The chain couples TRBV15 to TRBJ2-5; TRBD1 matches at 7 bases. V lost 0 bases, J lost 6 bases, and 10 bases stayed unmatched. This CDR3 is built from 16 residues. Germline CDR1 is LNHNV and CDR2 is YYDKDF (reference sequence). The CDR3 reads CATSRDTDRFQKTQYF. The CDR3 region has the DNA TGTGCCACCAGCAGAGATACGGACAGGTTTCAAAAGACCCAGTACTTC.

This clonotype was observed many times. This chain connects TRBV28 to TRBJ1-2; 9 positions match TRBD1. J gave up 4 bases and V 5 bases, and 5 bases lay outside the gene matches. CDR3 length: 14 residues. CDR1 and CDR2 from the germline V gene are MDHEN and SYDVKM. The CDR3 sequence: CASSVLTGGYGYTF. DNA for the CDR3: TGTGCCAGCAGTGTCCTGACAGGGGGCTATGGCTACACCTTC.

This sequence joins TRBV20-1 and TRBJ1-1, with TRBD1 matching 8 bases. V lost 6 bases to trimming and J lost 3 bases; unmatched junction nucleotides: 3. CDR1 is DFQATT and CDR2 is SNEGSKA in the germline V gene (reference sequence). This CDR3 comprises 12 residues. CDR3 nucleotides: TGCAGTGCGTCGACAGGGGACACTGAAGCTTTCTTT. This codes for CSASTGDTEAFF.

The sample holds a few counts of this clonotype. The rearrangement uses TRBV29-1 and TRBJ1-5, with D possibly being TRBD1 (5 bases). CDR1 SQVTM and CDR2 ANQGSEA come from the germline V gene. V was shortened by 4 bases and J by 0 bases, with 7 bases between the two germline ends. The CDR3 has 13 residues. CDR3 coding DNA: TGCAGCGTTGGCAGGGATAGCAATCAGCCCCAGCATTTT. Encoded protein: CSVGRDSNQPQHF.

This clonotype has ten or more counts. The CDR3 DNA reads TGTGCCAGCAGCTGGGACAGGGATTATGGCTACACCTTC. This translates into CASSWDRDYGYTF. This chain connects TRBV7-2 to TRBJ1-2; 9 positions agree with TRBD1. The V gene's germline CDR1 is SGHTA and CDR2 FQGNSA. The CDR3 extends over 13 amino acids. V shed 4 bases, J shed 5 bases, and the junction held 2 bases outside the gene matches.

This clonotype turned up a few times. V gene TRBV5-1 combines with J gene TRBJ1-2, with 8 bases identical to TRBD1. The germline V gene has CDR1 SGHRS and CDR2 YFSETQ. The CDR3 spans 15 residues. V lost 3 bases and J lost 7; bases outside the gene matches: 11. CDR3 loop: CASSSEGQVSSGYTF. The CDR3 DNA sequence: TGCGCCAGCAGCTCGGAGGGACAGGTCTCTTCTGGCTACACCTTC.

V usage is TRBV4-3 and J usage is TRBJ2-7, with D perhaps TRBD1 or TRBD2 (5 bases each). Germline-derived CDR1 and CDR2 are LGHNA and YSLEER. V was clipped by 0 bases and J by 4 bases, with 13 bases between them. The CDR3 loop spans 15 amino acids. CDR3 residues: CASSQEGVGRYEQYF. For the CDR3, the DNA is TGCGCCAGCAGCCAAGAAGGGGTAGGGAGATACGAGCAGTACTTC.

The genes are TRBV6-5 and TRBJ1-1, with unresolved D. The germline V gene encodes CDR1 MNHEY and CDR2 SVGAGI. V was cut by 7 bases and J by 6 bases, with 15 bases left in between. There are 13 residues in the CDR3. The CDR3 nucleotides are TGTGCCAGCACCGCAGGTGGCCGGGCTGAAGCTTTCTTT. As protein: CASTAGGRAEAFF.

This clonotype was counted ten times or more. The chain employs TRBV11-3 and TRBJ2-2; weak D call: TRBD2 (5 bases). Trimming took 2 bases from V and 6 from J, leaving 7 bases between them. This CDR3 comprises 13 residues. Germline lookup yields CDR1 SGHNT and CDR2 YENEEA. The DNA for the CDR3 is TGTGCCAGCAGCTTAACGGAGGCCGGGGAGCTGTTTTTT. Its translation is CASSLTEAGELFF.

This clonotype was seen more than once but under ten times. The chain employs TRBV4-3 and TRBJ2-3; 7 positions agree with TRBD2. Trimming cost V 1 base and J 2 bases; bases outside gene matches: 9. Germline V gives CDR1 LGHNA, CDR2 YSLEER. The CDR3 length is 17 residues. CDR3 sequence: CASSQAALAAVTDTQYF. DNA for the CDR3: TGCGCCAGCAGCCAAGCCGCTCTAGCGGCTGTCACAGATACGCAGTATTTT.

This clonotype was found many times. The chain has TRBV12-3 or TRBV12-4 and TRBJ1-2; weak D call: TRBD1 (5 bases). V gave up 3 bases and J gave up 5 bases, with 13 bases separating them. There are 14 residues in the CDR3. The CDR3 region has the DNA TGTGCCAGCAGTTTTCTCGGGGGAGGATATGGCTACACCTTC. It is translated as CASSFLGGGYGYTF.

This clonotype was observed at least ten times. The rearrangement links TRBV19 to TRBJ1-1; TRBD1 is a possible D gene (6 bases). Trimming removed 6 bases from V and 1 base from J, with 9 bases in between. CDR1 and CDR2 (germline): LNHDA, SQIVND (reference sequence). CDR3 size: 13 residues. CDR3 nucleotides: TGTGCCAGTAGATTGGACAGGAACACTGAAGCTTTCTTT. This codes for CASRLDRNTEAFF. The whole variable domain, remainder taken from reference TRBV19 and TRBJ1-1, is DGGITQSPKYLFRKEGQNVTLSCEQNLNHDAMYWYRQDPGQGLRLIYYSQIVNDFQKGDIAEGYSVSREKKESFPLTVTSAQKNPTAFYLCASRLDRNTEAFFGQGTRLTVV.

This clonotype was seen at least ten times. The V call is TRBV19, the J call TRBJ1-1, with TRBD1 matching over 7 bases. This CDR3 comprises 12 residues. Germline trimming cut 7 bases from V and 3 bases from J; bases unmatched to any gene: 2. In germline, CDR1 is LNHDA, CDR2 SQIVND (reference sequence). CDR3: CASNDRDTEAFF. DNA for the CDR3: TGTGCCAGTAACGACAGGGACACTGAAGCTTTCTTT.

Concerning this clonotype itself: The DNA is left out, because the CDR3 cannot be placed on it with certainty; the CDR3 is given as TCRdb lists it. This chain links TRBV10-3 with TRBJ2-1; the table's D call, TRBD1, was not checked against the DNA. Germline V gene lookup returns CDR1 ENHRY and CDR2 SYGVKD. The CDR3 length is 15 residues, termini included. CDR3 in amino acids: CAISDFRGESNEQFF.

J is TRBJ2-1 and V is TRBV5-4; 12 positions match TRBD2. The V and J ends lost 5 bases and 8 bases, in that order; junction bases with no gene match: 8. This CDR3 contains 15 residues. CDR1 and CDR2 from the germline V gene are SGHNT and YYREEE (reference sequence). The CDR3 DNA is TGTGCCAGCAGTCCTCTAGCGGGAGGGCCGGATGAGCAGTTCTTC. This codes for CASSPLAGGPDEQFF.

This clonotype was seen many times. V is TRBV14 and J is TRBJ2-7; D ambiguous. V was cut by 0 bases and J by 7 bases, with 13 bases left in between. This CDR3 comprises 14 residues. Germline V gene lookup returns CDR1 SGHDN and CDR2 FVKESK. The CDR3 DNA reads as TGTGCCAGCAGCCAAGATGGTCTTTCCGGGGAGCAGTACTTC. Translating gives CASSQDGLSGEQYF.

This clonotype was counted at least ten times. The rearrangement joins TRBV7-2 to TRBJ2-4; no clear D gene. The germline gives CDR1 SGHTA, CDR2 FQGNSA. This CDR3 spans 15 amino acids. Trimming cost V 6 bases and J 0 bases, with 12 bases left between them. The CDR3 loop reads CASSPSLIAKNIQYF. CDR3 DNA sequence: TGTGCCAGCAGTCCATCCTTGATAGCCAAAAACATTCAGTACTTC.

In this sample, this clonotype turned up many times. The chain is built from TRBV7-2 and TRBJ2-1; a possible D gene is TRBD1 (5 bases). CDR3 size: 13 residues. The V and J ends lost 3 bases and 6 bases respectively, with 9 bases between them. Germline-derived CDR1 and CDR2 are SGHTA and FQGNSA. The CDR3 protein is CASSFQGSNEQFF. CDR3 DNA: TGTGCCAGCAGCTTCCAGGGATCCAATGAGCAGTTCTTC.

The V gene is TRBV5-4, the J gene TRBJ1-4; the D is unclear. Germline V gives CDR1 SGHNT, CDR2 YYREEE (reference sequence). This CDR3 contains 15 residues. The ends were cut back, 4 bases at V and 4 bases at J, with 14 bases in the middle. The CDR3 protein is CASSLTRAINEKLFF. In DNA form, the CDR3 reads TGTGCCAGCAGCCTGACGCGAGCTATTAATGAAAAACTGTTTTTT.

This clonotype was observed at least ten times. The chain employs TRBV7-2 and TRBJ2-5; D remains ambiguous. Per the germline V gene, CDR1 is SGHTA and CDR2 is FQGNSA. V was cut by 5 bases and J by 1 base, with 11 bases left in between. The CDR3 contains 14 residues. The CDR3 DNA sequence: TGTGCCAGCAGCCTAACAGTAGCCCAAGAGACCCAGTACTTC. Amino acids: CASSLTVAQETQYF.

The chain joins TRBV6-6 to TRBJ2-3; weak D call: TRBD2 (6 bases). CDR1 and CDR2 from the germline V gene are MNHNY and SVGAGI (reference sequence). This CDR3 is 15 amino acids long. V was clipped by 2 bases and J by 4 bases, with 13 bases between them. CDR3 in amino acids: CASSYPDPGADTQYF. The CDR3 DNA sequence: TGTGCCAGCAGTTACCCAGACCCGGGAGCAGATACGCAGTATTTT.

The chain has TRBV5-1 and TRBJ2-7; D might be TRBD1 (6 bases). The CDR3 spans 15 residues. Germline CDR1 and CDR2: SGHRS and YFSETQ. V was trimmed by 3 bases and J by 5 bases, leaving 18 bases between them. CDR3 in DNA: TGCGCCAGCAGCTGGAGTACAGGGAACAGGAACGAGCAGTACTTC. This encodes CASSWSTGNRNEQYF.

This clonotype has just a few counts. The chain joins TRBV6-2 or TRBV6-3 to TRBJ1-2; 9 bases are shared with TRBD1. V trimming: 2 bases; J trimming: 2 bases; junction bases outside the gene matches: 6. The CDR3 has 16 amino acids. From germline, CDR1 is MNHEY and CDR2 SVGEGT. The chain's CDR3 is CASSYERTGVNYGYTF. The CDR3 DNA reads as TGTGCCAGCAGTTACGAGAGGACAGGGGTCAACTATGGCTACACCTTC.

This clonotype was seen many times. V is TRBV29-1 and J is TRBJ2-7; 8 nucleotides line up with TRBD1. Trimming removed 1 base from V and 2 bases from J; junction bases left unmatched: 1. Germline V gene lookup returns CDR1 SQVTM and CDR2 ANQGSEA. The CDR3 runs 13 residues. In nucleotides, the CDR3 is TGCAGCGTTGAAGGACAGGGGACCTACGAGCAGTACTTC. Its protein is CSVEGQGTYEQYF.

This clonotype was found a few times. This chain links TRBV6-8 with TRBJ2-7, with TRBD2 identical over 14 bases. This CDR3 contains 16 residues. Trimming at V came to 5 bases and at J to 3 bases, leaving 6 bases not matched to a gene. Germline CDR1 and CDR2: MNHGY and SAAAGT. The CDR3 sequence: CASSGLAGGSYYEQYF. Here the CDR3 DNA reads TGTGCCAGCAGTGGACTAGCGGGGGGATCCTACTACGAGCAGTACTTC.

This clonotype was seen ten or more times. J is TRBJ2-4 and V is TRBV28, with 14 bases identical to TRBD2. V was pared by 6 bases and J by 3 bases, with 10 bases of the junction left unmatched. Germline V gene lookup returns CDR1 MDHEN and CDR2 SYDVKM. The CDR3 has 18 residues. This CDR3 reads CASRTLGLAGDGKNIQYF. DNA of the CDR3: TGTGCCAGCAGAACCTTGGGACTAGCGGGAGACGGCAAAAACATTCAGTACTTC.